These 10 T cell receptor beta chains came from one sample sequenced in a study of CD8+CD57+ T cells in acquired aplastic anemia. CDR3 and TCR beta VDJ profiling relied on a genomic DNA template. TCRdb analysed the reads with MiXCR anew, one entry per CDR3 protein. The sample carries around 140,000 distinct CDR3 sequences, 41% recorded once. The sample was sorted CD4+, CD8+, or CD8+CD57+ T cells (not recorded which) from PBMCs. All receptors derive from a human donor in good health, serving as a control.

This clonotype was seen many times. The rearrangement joins TRBV28 to TRBJ1-4; possibly TRBD1 for D (6 bases). This CDR3 has 15 residues. The V end was cut by 6 bases, the J end by 4 bases, with 15 bases between. Germline-derived CDR1 and CDR2 are MDHEN and SYDVKM. CDR3 coding DNA: TGTGCCAGCAGCATCTCGACAGGCCGTAATGAAAAACTGTTTTTT. This encodes CASSISTGRNEKLFF.

This rearrangement joins TRBV29-1 to TRBJ1-1; D possibly corresponds to TRBD1 (5 bases). Germline CDR1 and CDR2: SQVTM and ANQGSEA. Trimming shortened V by 0 bases and J by 3 bases, and 11 bases separated the two germline ends. This CDR3 contains 14 residues. CDR3 protein: CSVEDPGLHTEAFF. CDR3 sequence (DNA): TGCAGCGTTGAAGATCCAGGGCTGCACACTGAAGCTTTCTTT.

The V call is TRBV15, the J call TRBJ1-6, with TRBD1 matching 7 bases. From germline, CDR1 is LNHNV and CDR2 YYDKDF (reference sequence). This CDR3 is built from 14 residues. V trimming: 6 bases; J trimming: 10 bases; junction bases outside the gene matches: 9. The CDR3: CATSQDRASSPLHF. Here the CDR3 DNA reads TGTGCCACCAGTCAAGACAGGGCTTCCTCACCCCTCCACTTT.

This clonotype was counted many times. CDR3 in DNA: TGTGCCACCAGTGCTGGTGGACAGGGGACCGGGGAGCTGTTTTTT. It translates to CATSAGGQGTGELFF. The chain joins TRBV24-1 to TRBJ2-2; 9 bases match TRBD1. The CDR3 has 15 amino acids. CDR1 is KGHDR, CDR2 SFDVKD, per germline. The V and J ends lost 5 bases and 5 bases, in that order; junction bases with no gene match: 5.

The V gene is TRBV7-9, the J gene TRBJ1-2; a possible D gene is TRBD1 (5 bases). V lost 3 bases, J lost 6 bases, and 8 bases lay in between. Per the germline V gene, CDR1 is SEHNR and CDR2 is FQNEAQ (reference sequence). CDR3 length: 12 residues. The CDR3 is CASSLGDHGYTF. The CDR3 DNA sequence: TGTGCCAGCAGCTTGGGGGACCATGGCTACACCTTC.

This clonotype was seen a handful of times. The V call is TRBV25-1, the J call TRBJ2-5; D uncertain. Between the trimmed V and J ends, which lost 6 bases and 0 bases, there was a span of 17 bases. CDR1 is MGHDK and CDR2 is SYGVNS in the germline V gene. There are 16 residues in the CDR3. The CDR3 region is CASSHPVVWYQETQYF. CDR3 DNA: TGTGCCAGCAGCCACCCAGTCGTCTGGTACCAAGAGACCCAGTACTTC.

This clonotype showed up many times. The genes are TRBV15 and TRBJ2-7; the D call may be TRBD1 or TRBD2 (7 bases each). Trimming left V 1 base short and J 3 bases short, with 16 bases between. This CDR3 region has 16 residues. Germline V gene data show CDR1 as LNHNV and CDR2 as YYDKDF (reference sequence). The CDR3 bases are TGTGCCACCAGCAGAGGGGGGGGACAGCATTTCTACGAGCAGTACTTC. It encodes CATSRGGGQHFYEQYF.

This clonotype was picked up many times. The chain employs TRBV11-3 and TRBJ2-1; D remains ambiguous. The CDR3 has 13 residues. CDR1 is SGHNT and CDR2 is YENEEA in the germline V gene. Deletions cut 4 bases from V and 8 bases from J, with 12 bases between. CDR3 residues: CASSSRPGDEQFF. DNA for the CDR3: TGTGCCAGCAGCTCTCGACCGGGCGATGAGCAGTTCTTC.

With regard to this clonotype: With a much larger clone just one base away, this may be a read error. The chain links TRBV7-6 to TRBJ1-1; 8 positions agree with TRBD1. The germline V gene encodes CDR1 SGHVS and CDR2 FNYEAQ. There are 14 residues in the CDR3. The CDR3, as DNA: TGTCCCAGCAGCTTAAGTCAGGGGGCAAGTGAAGCTTTCTTT. This encodes CPSSLSQGASEAFF.

The chain links TRBV10-3 to TRBJ2-3; 10 bases align to TRBD1. The V gene end was trimmed by 6 bases and the J gene end by 3 bases; junction bases not matched to a gene: 0. CDR3 length equals 13 residues. CDR1 and CDR2 from the germline V gene are ENHRY and SYGVKD. The chain's CDR3 is CAIRGQGTDTQYF. Written as DNA, the CDR3 is TGTGCCATCAGGGGACAGGGGACAGATACGCAGTATTTT.